The rows below give T cell receptor beta chains drawn from one sample of a study of OX40 agonist ivuxolimab in advanced cancers. This table comes from immunoSEQ multiplex PCR, and its TCRdb copy is limited to in-frame clones, with some not included. The sample lists around 68,000 clones, 86% occurring once. This material consisted of CD4+ or CD8+ T cells sorted from blood, taken in a trial of the OX40 agonist ivuxolimab. The receptors originated from an adult with an advanced solid tumor such as melanoma, head and neck, liver or kidney cancer. The CDR3 runs from the conserved cysteine through the conserved F or W. Fields, in order: D gene, J gene, V gene, clone size, CDR3 protein, CDR3 DNA. A D gene is named only where the DNA matches it firmly. Expanded clones are given a class, and other clones once, few, many or no size at all.

D: .; J: TRBJ2-3; V: TRBV25-1; size: .; CDR3: CASSEPGLADTQYF; DNA: TGTGCCAGCAGTGAGCCGGGGTTAGCAGATACGCAGTATTTT
D: TRBD1; J: TRBJ1-4; V: TRBV28; size: .; CDR3: CASRFYLTGGGEKLFF; DNA: TGTGCCAGCAGGTTCTACCTTACAGGGGGTGGTGAAAAACTGTTTTTT
D: .; J: TRBJ2-5; V: TRBV28; size: once; CDR3: CASSLSGLQETQYF; DNA: TGTGCCAGCAGTCTGAGCGGCCTCCAAGAGACCCAGTACTTC
D: TRBD1; J: TRBJ2-1; V: TRBV19; size: .; CDR3: CASRDRGRNEQFF; DNA: TGTGCCAGTAGGGACAGGGGGCGGAATGAGCAGTTCTTC
D: .; J: TRBJ1-3; V: TRBV5-1; size: .; CDR3: CASSLGTFTGNTIYF; DNA: TGCGCCAGCAGCTTGGGGACTTTCACAGGAAACACCATATATTTT
D: .; J: TRBJ1-5; V: TRBV18; size: .; CDR3: CASSLFGSNQPQHF; DNA: TGTGCCAGCTCACTTTTTGGTTCCAATCAGCCCCAGCATTTT
D: TRBD1; J: TRBJ1-1; V: TRBV7-8; size: .; CDR3: CASSLDRDPEAFF; DNA: TGTGCCAGCAGCCTGGACAGGGACCCTGAAGCTTTCTTT
D: TRBD1; J: TRBJ2-2; V: TRBV28; size: once; CDR3: CASSLYGDSENTGELFF; DNA: TGTGCCAGCAGTTTATATGGGGACAGCGAGAACACCGGGGAGCTGTTTTTT
D: .; J: TRBJ2-2; V: TRBV29-1; size: .; CDR3: CSVANGELFF; DNA: TGCAGCGTCGCCAACGGGGAGCTGTTTTTT
D: TRBD1; J: TRBJ1-4; V: TRBV5-1; size: .; CDR3: CASSESGQGLEKLFF; DNA: TGCGCCAGCAGCGAGAGTGGACAGGGACTTGAAAAACTGTTTTTT
D: TRBD2; J: TRBJ2-3; V: TRBV7-8; size: .; CDR3: CASTPTSGSDTQYF; DNA: TGTGCCAGCACCCCAACTAGCGGGTCAGATACGCAGTATTTT
D: TRBD2; J: TRBJ2-1; V: TRBV7-8; size: .; CDR3: CASSLAREAQHEQFF; DNA: TGTGCCAGCAGCTTAGCGCGGGAGGCTCAACATGAGCAGTTCTTC
D: .; J: TRBJ1-2; V: TRBV11-3; size: .; CDR3: CASSLGVDCGYTF; DNA: TGTGCCAGCAGCTTAGGAGTGGACTGTGGCTACACCTTC
D: .; J: TRBJ1-2; V: TRBV2; size: .; CDR3: CASSEEGPYYGYTF; DNA: TGTGCCAGCAGTGAAGAGGGACCCTACTATGGCTACACCTTC
D: TRBD1; J: TRBJ2-1; V: TRBV6-1; size: .; CDR3: CASILTGQVEQFF; DNA: TGTGCCAGCATCCTGACAGGGCAGGTTGAGCAGTTCTTC
D: TRBD1; J: TRBJ2-3; V: TRBV28; size: .; CDR3: CASSGWDRRADTQYF; DNA: TGTGCCAGCAGTGGCTGGGACAGGCGGGCAGATACGCAGTATTTT
D: .; J: TRBJ1-1; V: TRBV18; size: .; CDR3: CASSSGYNTEAFF; DNA: TGTGCCAGCTCCTCAGGGTACAACACTGAAGCTTTCTTT
D: TRBD2; J: TRBJ2-1; V: TRBV9; size: .; CDR3: CASSVGGTSGLGHEQFF; DNA: TGTGCCAGCAGCGTAGGGGGGACTAGCGGCCTAGGGCATGAGCAGTTCTTC
D: .; J: TRBJ1-4; V: TRBV7-9; size: .; CDR3: CASSFGGVGEKLFF; DNA: TGTGCCAGCAGCTTCGGGGGAGTGGGTGAAAAACTGTTTTTT
D: .; J: TRBJ2-1; V: TRBV18; size: .; CDR3: CASSPRLVNFDEQFF; DNA: TGTGCCAGCTCCCCACGCCTAGTCAATTTTGATGAGCAGTTCTTC
D: .; J: TRBJ2-5; V: TRBV7-2; size: .; CDR3: CAGSSPTSRETQYF; DNA: TGTGCCGGCAGCTCTCCGACTAGTCGGGAGACCCAGTACTTC
D: .; J: TRBJ1-4; V: TRBV7-2; size: .; CDR3: CASSLGGSNEKLFF; DNA: TGTGCCAGCAGCTTAGGGGGGTCTAATGAAAAACTGTTTTTT
D: TRBD1; J: TRBJ1-5; V: TRBV19; size: .; CDR3: CASSISRGPSQPQHF; DNA: TGTGCCAGTAGTATATCCAGGGGGCCTAGTCAGCCCCAGCATTTT
D: .; J: TRBJ2-1; V: TRBV29-1; size: .; CDR3: CSVAGTPLTEQFF; DNA: TGCAGCGTCGCCGGGACTCCCCTAACTGAGCAGTTCTTC
D: .; J: TRBJ2-6; V: TRBV15; size: .; CDR3: CATSRASLSGANVLTF; DNA: TGTGCCACCAGCAGAGCCTCCCTCTCTGGGGCCAACGTCCTGACTTTC
D: .; J: TRBJ2-2; V: TRBV18; size: .; CDR3: CASYNTFGYTGELFF; DNA: TGTGCCAGCTACAACACGTTCGGGTACACCGGGGAGCTGTTTTTT
D: .; J: TRBJ2-2; V: TRBV29-1; size: .; CDR3: CSVVLGPAGELFF; DNA: TGCAGCGTTGTTCTAGGGCCCGCCGGGGAGCTGTTTTTT
D: TRBD1; J: TRBJ2-1; V: TRBV30; size: .; CDR3: CAWRGQGLGEQFF; DNA: TGTGCCTGGAGGGGACAGGGGTTAGGTGAGCAGTTCTTC
D: .; J: TRBJ2-3; V: TRBV7-2; size: .; CDR3: CASSLGVTQYF; DNA: TGTGCCAGCAGCTTAGGGGTTACGCAGTATTTT
D: .; J: TRBJ1-1; V: TRBV5-1; size: .; CDR3: CASMKERNTEAFF; DNA: TGCGCCAGCATGAAGGAGAGGAACACTGAAGCTTTCTTT
D: TRBD1; J: TRBJ1-2; V: TRBV27; size: few; CDR3: CASSFKGTGVNGYTF; DNA: TGTGCCAGCAGTTTTAAGGGAACAGGGGTTAATGGCTACACCTTC
D: TRBD2; J: TRBJ2-7; V: TRBV29-1; size: .; CDR3: CSVDQGGSYEQYF; DNA: TGCAGCGTTGACCAGGGAGGGTCCTACGAGCAGTACTTC
D: .; J: TRBJ2-5; V: TRBV7-7; size: .; CDR3: CASSLDIGGQETQYF; DNA: TGTGCTAGCAGCTTAGACATAGGGGGCCAAGAGACCCAGTACTTC
D: .; J: TRBJ1-2; V: TRBV2; size: .; CDR3: CASRGGLRVLGYTF; DNA: TGTGCCAGCAGGGGGGGATTAAGGGTCTTAGGCTACACCTTC
D: TRBD2; J: TRBJ2-1; V: TRBV5-1; size: .; CDR3: CASRGPLADNEQFF; DNA: TGCGCCAGCAGGGGGCCACTAGCGGACAATGAGCAGTTCTTC
D: TRBD1; J: TRBJ1-2; V: TRBV6-5; size: .; CDR3: CASSGDRGYGYTF; DNA: TGTGCCAGCAGTGGGGACAGGGGATATGGCTACACCTTC
D: .; J: TRBJ1-1; V: TRBV5-1; size: .; CDR3: CASSARGQELNTEAFF; DNA: TGCGCCAGCAGCGCCCGGGGCCAGGAATTGAACACTGAAGCTTTCTTT
D: .; J: TRBJ2-3; V: TRBV28; size: .; CDR3: CASSPRGGRTDTQYF; DNA: TGTGCCAGCAGTCCTCGGGGCGGCCGAACAGATACGCAGTATTTT
D: TRBD2; J: TRBJ2-5; V: TRBV29-1; size: .; CDR3: CSVRTSGKETQYF; DNA: TGCAGCGTTAGGACTAGCGGGAAAGAGACCCAGTACTTC
D: TRBD2; J: TRBJ2-6; V: TRBV18; size: .; CDR3: CASSPPLAGAAPGANVLTF; DNA: TGTGCCAGCTCACCACCACTAGCGGGGGCTGCACCTGGGGCCAACGTCCTGACTTTC
D: .; J: TRBJ2-7; V: TRBV6-1; size: .; CDR3: CASSGHHLYEQYF; DNA: TGTGCCAGCAGCGGACACCACTTATACGAGCAGTACTTC
D: .; J: TRBJ2-2; V: TRBV7-8; size: .; CDR3: CASSLSGSTGELFF; DNA: TGTGCCAGCAGCCTCTCAGGGAGCACCGGGGAGCTGTTTTTT
D: .; J: TRBJ2-3; V: TRBV2; size: .; CDR3: CASSAILSTDTQYF; DNA: TGTGCCAGCAGTGCCATACTAAGCACAGATACGCAGTATTTT
D: TRBD2; J: TRBJ2-2; V: TRBV5-1; size: .; CDR3: CASSWPGLHTGELFF; DNA: TGCGCCAGCAGCTGGCCGGGACTACACACCGGGGAGCTGTTTTTT
D: .; J: TRBJ2-7; V: TRBV29-1; size: .; CDR3: CSVERLFAESPEQYF; DNA: TGCAGCGTTGAACGGCTATTTGCAGAATCCCCAGAGCAGTACTTC
D: .; J: TRBJ1-1; V: TRBV5-5; size: once; CDR3: CASSLRGADTEAFF; DNA: TGTGCCAGCAGCTTACGGGGGGCCGACACTGAAGCTTTCTTT